This T cell receptor beta chain was recovered during a study of blood T cell repertoires in COVID-19 (dated by TCRdb to the early 2020s). About the full investigation: Samples covering the acute and convalescent phases of COVID-19 were provided by collaborators in the United States, Italy and Spain. The material from the prospective study consisted of cDNA or gDNA derived from T cells, B-cell-depleted T cells, or PBMCs. Deeply sampled blood TCRbeta repertoires from subjects exposed to, actively infected with, or recovered from COVID-19 were included in the dataset. A freely available public database, intended as a resource for researchers studying the immune response to SARS-CoV-2, is where the repertoires were released. Samples were obtained from the ongoing ImmuneRACE study (first 160 participants) and from 1,000 to 1,500 subjects provided by 6 global collaborators. Sample metadata almost always included a de-identified subject ID, COVID-19 status, age in years and sex. HLA class I and class II types, where available, came from metadata supplied by the sample provider rather than from assay-based typing.

With regard to this clone: The antigen this receptor binds is unknown. No quality values exist for individual bases; no much larger clone is one base distant.

In Seattle, one collaborating source enrolled patients while the infection was active and tracked those patients longitudinally over the course of disease. Each collaborating institution followed its own protocols to collect whole blood in K2EDTA tubes. Collaborator samples were shipped for TCRbeta analysis as frozen whole blood, isolated PBMCs, or DNA extracted from either sample type. The germline V gene (reference sequence) gives CDR1 as SGHKS and CDR2 as YYEKEE. The V and J ends are trimmed by 5 bases and 2 bases, leaving 13 bases between them. Including cysteine and phenylalanine, the CDR3 has 15 amino acids. The sequence is cut down to CDR3 DNA, 45 bases in frame from base 1. TCRbeta CDR3 regions were amplified from genomic DNA using the immunoSEQ Assay, a bias-controlled multiplex PCR. The original methods were these. Nucleated cell counts per sample were estimated from amplification of reference gene primers within the assay. To quantify the absolute abundance of each unique TCRbeta CDR3 rearrangement, sequence reads were collapsed and filtered. For each sample, productive Simpson clonality was calculated by taking the square root of Simpson's diversity index across productive rearrangements. The immuneACCESS repertoire file appears here via TCRdb, limited to in-frame rearrangements. These files lack a portion of the clones; in checked studies, under half of the deficit traces to unresolved V genes, and the cause of the others is not known. Clone size and V and J calls were adopted from that table, with D and trimming inferred from the DNA. This sample lists 100,000 to 150,000 clones; roughly 90% were detected once. Roughly 3.9% of the sample is taken by the ten largest.

The investigation overall reported the following: The quantity of clinical and demographic metadata differed by source and by participant and was supplied without curation.

The origin of this receptor is a man aged 60 to 75 with COVID-19, enrolled during active disease. Sequenced sample: peripheral blood. The sequence links TRBV5-5 to TRBJ1-4; the D gene is perhaps TRBD1, on 6 matching bases. CDR3 protein: CASSSGVATNEKLFF. The sequence in DNA is TGTGCCAGCAGTTCAGGGGTTGCGACTAATGAAAAACTGTTTTTT.